Listed below are T cell receptor beta chains from one sample, sequenced in a study of CD8+CD57+ T cells in acquired aplastic anemia. Each CDR3 protein gets one entry after TCRdb re-called the reads with MiXCR. The sample contains about 210,000 distinct CDR3 sequences, around 60% of which appear only once. The sequenced sample consisted of sorted CD4+, CD8+, or CD8+CD57+ T cells (not recorded which) from PBMCs. Source of these receptors: a human donor in good health. Both conserved end residues are part of each CDR3. Each record gives: J gene, clone size, V gene, D gene, CDR3 protein, CDR3 DNA. D genes are given only for firm matches. Rows give clone size only sometimes, using once, few, many, or a class for an expanded clone.

TRBJ2-1	many	TRBV19	NA	CASSAGINSYNEQFF	TGTGCCAGTAGTGCCGGGATTAATTCCTACAATGAGCAGTTCTTC
TRBJ2-5	NA	TRBV12-3/TRBV12-4	NA	CASSEMGGFQETQYF	TGTGCCAGCAGTGAAATGGGAGGATTCCAAGAGACCCAGTACTTC
TRBJ2-7	many	TRBV2	NA	CASSEAQVSYEQYF	TGTGCCAGCAGTGAAGCACAGGTCTCCTACGAGCAGTACTTC
TRBJ1-2	many	TRBV5-8	TRBD1	CASRLTGGQGYTF	TGTGCCAGCAGACTCACAGGGGGCCAGGGCTACACCTTC
TRBJ2-7	few	TRBV7-2	NA	CASSAQGSYEQYF	TGTGCCAGCAGCGCACAGGGATCCTACGAGCAGTACTTC
TRBJ2-7	many	TRBV4-3	NA	CASSQEIGSLEYEQYF	TGCGCCAGCAGCCAAGAGATAGGGAGCCTCGAGTACGAGCAGTACTTC
TRBJ2-2	NA	TRBV12-3/TRBV12-4	NA	CASSIYRELFF	TGTGCCAGCAGTATCTACAGGGAGCTGTTTTTT
TRBJ1-1	once	TRBV12-3/TRBV12-4	NA	CASSTLRGTEAFF	TGTGCCAGCAGTACCCTCAGGGGCACTGAAGCTTTCTTT
TRBJ2-7	NA	TRBV2	TRBD2	CASPSSPSGDYEQYF	TGTGCCAGCCCCTCATCGCCTAGCGGGGACTACGAGCAGTACTTC
TRBJ1-1	NA	TRBV11-2	NA	CASSLVPGTEAFF	TGTGCCAGCAGCTTAGTTCCAGGGACTGAAGCTTTCTTT
TRBJ1-6	NA	TRBV9	NA	CASSATGMYNSPLHF	TGTGCCAGCAGCGCCACAGGGATGTATAATTCACCCCTCCACTTT
TRBJ2-5	NA	TRBV10-2	NA	CASSQGGMASGTQETQYF	TGCGCCAGCAGTCAGGGGGGCATGGCTAGCGGTACCCAAGAGACCCAGTACTTC
TRBJ2-7	many	TRBV11-2	TRBD1	CASRTGTGSYEQYF	TGTGCCAGCAGAACCGGGACAGGGTCCTACGAGCAGTACTTC
TRBJ1-2	NA	TRBV12-3/TRBV12-4	NA	CASSLPLGGGGGYTF	TGTGCCAGCAGTTTGCCACTAGGGGGAGGGGGAGGCTACACCTTC
TRBJ2-3	NA	TRBV2	NA	CASARSTDTQYF	TGTGCCAGCGCCAGAAGCACAGATACGCAGTATTTT
TRBJ1-1	NA	TRBV14	NA	CASSQEDSEAFF	TGTGCCAGCAGCCAAGAGGACAGTGAAGCTTTCTTT
TRBJ1-2	few	TRBV9	NA	CASSVSPWGQYNYGYTF	TGTGCCAGCAGCGTATCGCCCTGGGGGCAGTATAACTATGGCTACACCTTC
TRBJ2-7	NA	TRBV2	TRBD2	CASSGSLAGLSYEQYF	TGTGCCAGCAGTGGATCTCTAGCGGGACTTTCCTACGAGCAGTACTTC
TRBJ1-2	once	TRBV20-1	NA	CSAREASGSTATNYGYTF	TGCAGTGCTAGGGAGGCTAGCGGGTCGACAGCTACCAACTATGGCTACACCTTC
TRBJ1-5	NA	TRBV2	NA	CASSALRWVTKQPQHF	TGTGCCAGCAGCGCGCTTCGATGGGTAACCAAGCAGCCCCAGCATTTT
TRBJ1-6	many	TRBV15	TRBD1	CATRRDRAYNSPLHF	TGTGCCACCAGACGGGACAGAGCCTATAATTCACCCCTCCACTTT
TRBJ1-1	NA	TRBV9	NA	CASSVGATEAFF	TGTGCCAGCAGCGTAGGGGCCACTGAAGCTTTCTTT
TRBJ2-7	many	TRBV19	TRBD1	CASRGQGIYEQYF	TGTGCCAGTAGGGGACAGGGAATCTACGAGCAGTACTTC
TRBJ2-7	many	TRBV9	TRBD2	CASSPAGRGEEQYF	TGTGCCAGCAGCCCAGCGGGGCGGGGAGAGGAGCAGTACTTC
TRBJ1-2	NA	TRBV9	TRBD1	CASSEGQAIYGYTF	TGTGCCAGCAGCGAAGGACAGGCGATCTATGGCTACACCTTC
TRBJ2-1	NA	TRBV13	NA	CASSVALADEQFF	TGTGCCAGCAGCGTAGCACTAGCAGATGAGCAGTTCTTC
TRBJ2-7	many	TRBV12-3/TRBV12-4	TRBD2	CASRISRRGGVDEQYF	TGTGCCAGCAGGATTTCCCGCCGGGGGGGAGTCGACGAGCAGTACTTC
TRBJ1-3	NA	TRBV20-1	TRBD1	CSARGDRGLSGNTIYF	TGCAGTGCTAGAGGGGACAGGGGGCTCTCTGGAAACACCATATATTTT
TRBJ2-1	NA	TRBV7-9	NA	CASNPRYNEQFF	TGTGCCAGCAATCCCAGGTACAATGAGCAGTTCTTC
TRBJ1-1	few	TRBV15	NA	CATSRTRSNEAFF	TGTGCCACCAGCAGAACGCGGAGCAACGAAGCTTTCTTT
TRBJ1-2	NA	TRBV7-2	TRBD1	CASSLWRTGGRANYGYTF	TGTGCCAGCAGCTTATGGAGGACAGGCGGGCGGGCTAACTATGGCTACACCTTC
TRBJ2-7	few	TRBV19	TRBD2	CASSLTSGSSYEQYF	TGTGCCAGCAGCCTGACTAGCGGGAGCTCCTACGAGCAGTACTTC
TRBJ1-4	many	TRBV2	NA	CASTPVGEKLFF	TGTGCCAGCACCCCTGTTGGGGAAAAACTGTTTTTT
TRBJ1-2	NA	TRBV7-8	NA	CASSLAQTANYGYTF	TGTGCCAGCAGCTTAGCCCAGACAGCTAACTATGGCTACACCTTC
TRBJ2-5	once	TRBV24-1	NA	CATNPRSGTRYQETQYF	TGTGCCACCAACCCCCGCTCCGGGACAAGATACCAAGAGACCCAGTACTTC
TRBJ2-1	NA	TRBV20-1	NA	CSARGLVYNEQFF	TGCAGTGCTAGAGGCCTAGTTTACAATGAGCAGTTCTTC
TRBJ2-1	NA	TRBV19	TRBD1	CASSRDRGYEQFF	TGTGCCAGCAGCAGGGACAGGGGCTATGAGCAGTTCTTC
TRBJ2-1	NA	TRBV9	TRBD1	CASSVGPGTADNEQFF	TGTGCCAGCAGCGTAGGTCCCGGGACAGCAGACAATGAGCAGTTCTTC
TRBJ2-5	once	TRBV9	NA	CASSGDRDTGKTQYF	TGTGCCAGCAGCGGGGACCGGGACACTGGGAAGACCCAGTACTTC
TRBJ1-3	many	TRBV20-1	NA	CSAGFESGRLYNGNTIYF	TGCAGTGCTGGTTTTGAATCGGGACGTCTCTATAATGGAAACACCATATATTTT
TRBJ2-2	NA	TRBV20-1	NA	CSARAPAGENYEQYFGELFF	NA
TRBJ2-5	NA	TRBV19	NA	CASSILGGQETQYF	TGTGCCAGTAGTATACTTGGGGGCCAAGAGACCCAGTACTTC
TRBJ1-3	NA	TRBV10-3	NA	CAISVDIGNTIYF	TGTGCCATCAGTGTGGACATTGGAAACACCATATATTTT
TRBJ2-1	few	TRBV24-1	TRBD1	CATSDRAGGYNEQFF	TGTGCCACCAGTGATCGGGCAGGGGGCTACAATGAGCAGTTCTTC
TRBJ2-7	NA	TRBV5-1	TRBD2	CASSQAGGSSYGQYF	TGCGCCAGCAGCCAAGCGGGGGGGTCATCCTACGGGCAGTACTTC
TRBJ2-2	NA	TRBV27	NA	CASSVDLRGINTGELFF	TGTGCCAGCAGTGTAGATCTCCGAGGGATAAACACCGGGGAGCTGTTTTTT
TRBJ2-3	NA	TRBV20-1	TRBD2	CSAGDGTSGSGYTQYF	TGCAGTGCTGGGGATGGGACTAGCGGGAGCGGATATACGCAGTATTTT
TRBJ2-1	NA	TRBV5-5	NA	CASSLVSGDNEQFF	TGTGCCAGCAGCTTGGTGTCCGGCGACAATGAGCAGTTCTTC
TRBJ2-1	NA	TRBV19	TRBD1	CASSSDRASYNEQFF	TGTGCCAGTAGTTCCGACAGGGCCTCCTACAATGAGCAGTTCTTC
TRBJ2-1	many	TRBV15	TRBD2	CATSSTAGGAYNEQFF	TGTGCCACCAGCTCAACCGCGGGGGGGGCCTACAATGAGCAGTTCTTC
TRBJ1-2	many	TRBV5-8	NA	CASSLDGLFDYGYTF	TGTGCCAGCAGCTTGGACGGACTTTTCGACTATGGCTACACCTTC
TRBJ2-7	many	TRBV9	NA	CASSVELTTSYEQYF	TGTGCCAGCAGCGTAGAGCTCACTACCTCCTACGAGCAGTACTTC
TRBJ1-1	few	TRBV20-1	NA	CSATRQVNTEAFF	TGCAGTGCTACTAGACAGGTGAACACTGAAGCTTTCTTT
TRBJ1-6	NA	TRBV9	NA	CASSVEGQNSPLHF	TGTGCCAGCAGCGTTGAGGGCCAGAATTCACCCCTCCACTTT
TRBJ2-3	NA	TRBV20-1	TRBD2	CSARRTSGGLDTQYF	TGCAGTGCTCGACGGACTAGCGGGGGATTAGATACGCAGTATTTT